These 10 T cell receptor beta chains came from one sample sequenced in a study of Ad26.COV2.S vaccination and SARS-CoV-2 variants. TCRdb's table, derived via immunoSEQ multiplex PCR, lists solely in-frame clones and lacks some. Of roughly 320,000 clones in the sample, 85% were seen once. The treatment: around 19 received Ad26.COV2.S at low or high dose, single or two shots; about 5 received placebo; per-sample allocation not given. The investigators took samples on day 63 after the first vaccine or placebo injection. Sequenced material: peripheral blood, taken in a trial of Ad26.COV2.S vaccine versus placebo. Receptors originate from a person between 18 and 65 years old who received the Ad26.COV2.S COVID-19 vaccine or a placebo.

The rearrangement links TRBV19 to TRBJ2-7; possible D gene TRBD1, 6 bases. Germline CDR1 and CDR2: LNHDA and SQIVND (reference sequence). This CDR3 has 15 residues. Deletions cut 5 bases from V and 3 bases from J, with 17 bases between. As DNA, the CDR3 is TGTGCCAGTAGTGACAGGTTGGGTTCAGGCTACGAGCAGTACTTC. This codes for CASSDRLGSGYEQYF.

This clone was seen once. This CDR3 is also generated by other DNA sequences in the sample. V gene TRBV3-1 (or the pseudogene TRBV3-2) combines with J gene TRBJ2-7; TRBD1 is a possible D gene (5 bases). The CDR3 is 14 residues long. Deletions cut 1 base from V and 1 base from J, with 8 bases between. The germline gives CDR1 LGHDT, CDR2 YNNKEL (reference sequence). The CDR3 is CASSQGGGSYEQYF. The CDR3 DNA sequence: TGTGCCAGCAGCCAAGGGGGCGGTTCCTACGAGCAGTACTTC.

The sample holds a few counts of this clone. The chain uses TRBV7-2 and TRBJ2-2; D unclear. Germline values: CDR1 SGHTA, CDR2 FQGNSA. The length of the CDR3 is 12 residues. Trimming removed 3 bases from V and 5 bases from J, with 4 bases in between. The CDR3 DNA reads as TGTGCCAGCAGCTTGAGTACCGGGGAGCTGTTTTTT. Its protein product is CASSLSTGELFF.

The rearrangement joins TRBV5-1 to TRBJ2-1; D is unclear. Trimming shortened V by 5 bases and J by 6 bases, and 12 bases separated the two germline ends. This CDR3 comprises 13 residues. Germline CDR1 SGHRS, CDR2 YFSETQ. The CDR3 DNA sequence: TGCGCCAGCAGTCAACTTCAGAGCAATGAGCAGTTCTTC. It is translated as CASSQLQSNEQFF.

The chain combines TRBV5-6 with TRBJ1-1, with a possible D match to TRBD1 (5 bases). The V end lost 0 bases, the J end lost 0 bases, and 12 bases lay between the germline ends. Germline V gene sequence: CDR1 SGHDT, CDR2 YYEEEE. This CDR3 spans 16 amino acids. The chain's CDR3 is CASSLGLWGMNTEAFF. The DNA for the CDR3 is TGTGCCAGCAGCTTGGGTCTTTGGGGGATGAACACTGAAGCTTTCTTT.

The rearrangement links TRBV12-5 to TRBJ2-3; 14 bases fit TRBD2. The germline CDR1 and CDR2 sequences are LGHNT and FRNRAP. V dropped 1 base and J dropped 3; count of bases not matched to a gene: 3. This CDR3 is 17 amino acids long. Here the CDR3 reads CASGLARTSGGTDTQYF. For the CDR3, the DNA is TGTGCTAGTGGTTTGGCGCGGACTAGCGGGGGGACAGATACGCAGTATTTT.

This sequence joins TRBV4-2 and TRBJ1-6; 7 nucleotides agree with TRBD1. This CDR3 contains 18 residues. V lost 3 bases and J lost 7; bases outside the gene matches: 15. CDR1 is LGHNA and CDR2 is YNFKEQ in the germline V gene. The CDR3 sequence: CASSHKKTVDRVNSPLHF. The CDR3, as DNA: TGTGCCAGCAGCCACAAAAAAACCGTCGACAGGGTGAATTCACCCCTCCACTTT.

The chain links TRBV14 to TRBJ2-3; 10 bases fit TRBD2. There are 16 residues in the CDR3. The V and J ends lost 1 base and 5 bases, in that order; junction bases with no gene match: 6. Per germline, CDR1 SGHDN and CDR2 FVKESK. The CDR3 nucleotides read TGTGCCAGCAGCCAAGCTAGCGGGGGTGTGGTAGATACGCAGTATTTT. Amino acids: CASSQASGGVVDTQYF.

This clone was detected only a few times. The rearrangement joins TRBV2 to TRBJ2-2, with D unresolved. The V and J ends lost 7 bases and 2 bases respectively, with 11 bases between them. Germline lookup yields CDR1 SNHLY and CDR2 FYNNEI. This CDR3 has 14 amino acids. The CDR3 DNA sequence: TGTGCCAGCATCCGGAAACAAAACACCGGGGAGCTGTTTTTT. Protein: CASIRKQNTGELFF.

This chain uses TRBV7-3 with TRBJ1-3; 9 bases agree with TRBD1. The CDR3 has 15 residues. Germline-derived CDR1 and CDR2 are SGHTA and FQGTGA. Losses at the gene ends were 3 bases for V and 0 bases for J; bases not matched to a gene: 0. The DNA for the CDR3 is TGTGCCAGCAGCTTGACAGGGGGCTCTGGAAACACCATATATTTT. Translation: CASSLTGGSGNTIYF.